The 5 T cell receptor beta chains presented below share a single source sample, sequenced in a study of glioma-infiltrating T cells (dated by TCRdb to the mid-2010s). The sequencer listed for this sample is Illumina MiSeq. The iRepertoire nested amplicon-rescue multiplex PCR (arm-PCR) platform was used to amplify TCR alpha and beta CDR3 regions from RNA. Starting from the raw public reads, TCRdb applied fastp trimming at Q25, assembled clones with MiXCR and retained in-frame beta chains. When rows share a CDR3 protein, they turn into one entry using the most common DNA and genes. Here the sample has 100,000 to 150,000 distinct CDR3 sequences; around 23% occur a single time. The ten largest clones take up 15% of the sample. The source material was glioma tissue, nonneoplastic brain tissue, or PBMCs (not recorded which). These TCRs come from a human donor with low-grade glioma or glioblastoma, undergoing nonglioma brain surgery, or in good health (not recorded which).

This clonotype occurred many times. This CDR3 reads CASSSPTRGTNTQYF. In nucleotides, the CDR3 is TGTGCCAGCAGTTCGCCGACGCGGGGTACTAATACGCAGTATTTT. V is TRBV27 and J is TRBJ2-3, with D possibly being TRBD2 (6 bases). The length of the CDR3 is 15 residues. Per the germline V gene, CDR1 is MNHEY and CDR2 is SMNVEV (reference sequence). V lost 4 bases and J lost 7, with 18 bases in between.

This clonotype has ten or more counts. The chain is built from TRBV6-2 or TRBV6-3 and TRBJ1-1, with a possible D match to TRBD1 (6 bases). Trimming left V 0 bases short and J 8 bases short, with 10 bases between. CDR3 length: 13 amino acids. Germline CDR1 and CDR2: MNHEY and SVGEGT. The CDR3 is CASSYSGGLEAFF. The CDR3 bases are TGTGCCAGCAGTTACTCGGGGGGCCTCGAAGCTTTCTTT.

Concerning this clonotype itself: A much larger clone differs from this one at a single base, so this may be a read error. This chain uses TRBV7-2 with TRBJ2-3, with TRBD1 identical over 9 bases. Trimming removed 8 bases from V and 5 bases from J; junction bases left unmatched: 14. Germline V gene lookup returns CDR1 SGHTA and CDR2 FQGNSA. The CDR3 has 16 amino acids. CDR3 coding DNA: TGTGCCAGCGGCAAGACGTGGGACAGGGCGAAAGATACGCAGTATTTT. Translation gives CASGKTWDRAKDTQYF.

This clonotype was detected a few times. The J gene is TRBJ2-5, the V gene TRBV29-1; the match to TRBD1 covers 7 bases. Per germline, CDR1 SQVTM and CDR2 ANQGSEA. The CDR3 is 16 residues long. The ends lost 5 bases at V and 5 bases at J; junction bases unmatched: 17. In DNA, the CDR3 is TGCAGCGTTAAACAGGGGCGGCGGAGTGCCGGGGAGACCCAGTACTTC. Its translation: CSVKQGRRSAGETQYF.

This clonotype was detected only a few times. The chain carries TRBV4-1 and TRBJ2-3, with D hard to call. The CDR3 is made up of 17 amino acids. Germline V gene sequence: CDR1 MGHRA, CDR2 YSYEKL. Trimming left V 1 base short and J 4 bases short, with 18 bases between. The CDR3 region is CASSQVWRTQPADTQYF. The CDR3 coding sequence is TGCGCCAGCAGCCAAGTATGGCGAACCCAGCCCGCAGATACGCAGTATTTT.